The rows below give T cell receptor beta chains drawn from one sample of a study of shared clonotypes between healthy human individuals. Produced via immunoSEQ multiplex PCR; TCRdb's table is partial and in-frame only. Of over 2 million clones in the sample, 85% to 95% were seen once. The sequencing sample was made of naive CD4+ T cells from PBMCs. These TCRs come from a man younger than 35 in good health. Some clones in this sample may be carry-over from other donors' samples. Each CDR3 is given with its conserved first and last residue. D genes are given only for firm matches. A row's size may be missing; if present it is once, few, many or a size class.

d_call,j_call,clone_size,v_call,cdr3_aa,cdr3_nt
NA,TRBJ1-1,NA,TRBV6-6,CASRFGGAPRAFF,TGTGCCAGCAGATTCGGGGGGGCGCCCCGGGCTTTCTTT
NA,TRBJ1-5,NA,TRBV6-5,CASRNGGAGQPQHF,TGTGCCAGCAGGAACGGGGGGGCGGGGCAGCCCCAGCATTTT
NA,TRBJ2-7,NA,TRBV5-1,CASSFGAGETYEQYF,TGCGCCAGCAGCTTTGGGGCAGGAGAGACCTACGAGCAGTACTTC
NA,TRBJ2-2,NA,TRBV10-3,CATPKSPGQDSTGELFF,TGTGCCACCCCCAAGAGCCCGGGGCAGGATTCCACCGGGGAGCTGTTTTTT
TRBD1,TRBJ1-2,NA,TRBV6-1,CASSELGDEGAYGYTF,TGTGCCAGCAGTGAATTGGGGGATGAGGGGGCGTACGGCTACACCTTC
TRBD1,TRBJ1-5,NA,TRBV5-1,CASSLDGTGVNQPQHF,TGCGCCAGCAGCTTGGATGGGACAGGGGTCAATCAGCCCCAGCATTTT
NA,TRBJ1-5,once,TRBV5-1,CASSLVVGQPQHF,TGCGCCAGCAGCTTGGTTGTGGGTCAGCCCCAGCATTTT
TRBD1,TRBJ1-1,NA,TRBV7-8,CASSLVRHTGDTEAFF,TGTGCCAGCAGCTTAGTGAGGCACACAGGGGATACTGAAGCTTTCTTT
TRBD2,TRBJ2-3,NA,TRBV7-6,CASSFISGIVNTQYF,TGTGCCAGCAGCTTTATTAGCGGGATAGTAAATACGCAGTATTTT
NA,TRBJ2-1,once,TRBV18,CASSPLTANNEQFF,TGTGCCAGCTCACCTCTCACTGCTAACAATGAGCAGTTCTTC
TRBD1,TRBJ2-7,NA,TRBV6-6,CASSIGDRRYEQYF,TGTGCCAGCAGTATCGGGGACAGGCGATACGAGCAGTACTTC
NA,TRBJ2-3,NA,TRBV18,CASSPSADTQYF,TGTGCCAGCTCACCTTCTGCAGATACGCAGTATTTT
NA,TRBJ1-2,few,TRBV19,CASSPQWGYTF,TGTGCCAGTAGTCCTCAGTGGGGCTACACCTTC
TRBD1,TRBJ2-7,NA,TRBV6-5,CASSRDRGSYEQYF,TGTGCCAGCAGTCGGGACAGGGGTTCCTACGAGCAGTACTTC
TRBD1,TRBJ1-2,NA,TRBV5-1,CASSPSWDRGYGYTF,TGCGCCAGCAGCCCCAGCTGGGACAGGGGCTATGGCTACACCTTC
TRBD1,TRBJ1-1,NA,TRBV6-5,CASSQQGARNTEAFF,TGTGCCAGCAGTCAGCAGGGGGCAAGAAACACTGAAGCTTTCTTT
TRBD2,TRBJ2-1,NA,TRBV2,CASSESLAGNEQFF,TGTGCCAGCAGTGAATCACTAGCGGGTAATGAGCAGTTCTTC
NA,TRBJ2-7,few,TRBV16,CASSQSYEQYF,TGTGCCAGCAGCCAATCCTACGAGCAGTACTTC
NA,TRBJ1-2,NA,TRBV18,CASSPANRQSYTF,TGTGCCAGCTCACCCGCTAACAGGCAGTCCTACACCTTC
NA,TRBJ1-1,NA,TRBV11-2,CASSRTGVGTEAFF,TGTGCCAGCAGCCGGACGGGCGTGGGCACTGAAGCTTTCTTT
NA,TRBJ1-1,once,TRBV4-1,CASSQTGLSTEAFF,TGCGCCAGCAGCCAAACAGGGTTGAGCACTGAAGCTTTCTTT
TRBD1,TRBJ1-1,NA,TRBV5-1,CASSAGTGGYTEAFF,TGCGCCAGCAGCGCCGGGACAGGGGGCTACACTGAAGCTTTCTTT
TRBD2,TRBJ2-7,NA,TRBV11-2,CASSQPGGGIHEQYF,TGTGCCAGCAGCCAACCGGGCGGGGGGATCCACGAGCAGTACTTC
TRBD1,TRBJ2-2,NA,TRBV25-1,CASSRSQGLGTGELFF,TGTGCCAGCAGTAGGTCACAGGGGTTGGGCACCGGGGAGCTGTTTTTT
NA,TRBJ1-2,once,TRBV7-3,CASSPAPPQRYGYTF,TGTGCCAGCAGCCCCGCTCCGCCACAGCGCTATGGCTACACCTTC
TRBD2,TRBJ2-2,once,TRBV5-1,CASSLLADMNTGELFF,TGCGCCAGCAGCTTGCTAGCGGACATGAACACCGGGGAGCTGTTTTTT
NA,TRBJ2-5,NA,TRBV7-9,CASSLFRGGRQETQYF,TGTGCCAGCAGCTTATTCAGGGGCGGAAGGCAAGAGACCCAGTACTTC